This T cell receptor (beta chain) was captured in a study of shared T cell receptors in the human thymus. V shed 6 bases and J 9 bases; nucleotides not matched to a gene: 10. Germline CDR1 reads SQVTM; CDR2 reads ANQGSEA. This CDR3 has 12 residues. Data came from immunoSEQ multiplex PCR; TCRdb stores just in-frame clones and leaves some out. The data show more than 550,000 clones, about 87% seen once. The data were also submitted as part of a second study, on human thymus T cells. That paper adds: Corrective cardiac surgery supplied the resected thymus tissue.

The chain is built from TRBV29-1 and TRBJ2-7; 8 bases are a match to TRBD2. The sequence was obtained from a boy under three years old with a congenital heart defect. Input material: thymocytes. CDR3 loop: CSVPGGAEGQYF. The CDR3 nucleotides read TGCAGCGTCCCCGGGGGGGCGGAGGGGCAGTACTTC.